Below, one T cell receptor beta chain is given with its context. This clone showed up just once. Its antigen is still unknown. Within one base of it there is no much larger clone, and no base qualities were kept. The library was prepared using the immunoSEQ multiplex PCR assay. TCRdb limited this immuneACCESS table to in-frame rearrangements with V and J called. A share of clones is missing; checked studies link under half to unresolved V genes, and the rest is unexplained. For this sample there are around 94,000 clones; more than 85% appear just once. The ten biggest clones cover over 1.3% of the sample. These data come from a study of control samples from healthy donors and cancer patients (TCRdb year 2020). Including cysteine and phenylalanine, the CDR3 has 15 amino acids. Left in the record is the CDR3 DNA by itself, 45 bases read in frame from the first base. Clipping removes 5 bases from V and 6 bases from J, with 12 as the unmatched junction base count. CDR1 and CDR2 are read off the germline V gene as KGHSH and LQKENI.

The sample taken for sequencing was blood. The chain is encoded by TRBV18 joined to TRBJ1-1, with 7 central nucleotides matching TRBD1. The source of this sequence is a woman in her 30s in good health. CDR3 loop: CASSVQGQMSPEAFF. Here is the DNA: TGTGCCAGCTCAGTCCAGGGACAGATGTCTCCTGAAGCTTTCTTT.